This entry features one TCR beta chain sequence. Libraries were prepared by immunoSEQ multiplex PCR; TCRdb keeps only in-frame clonotypes and omits some of them. The sample lists some 210,000 clones, around 81% occurring once. The data stem from a study of blood T cell repertoires in COVID-19. Input material: PBMCs or T cells enriched from blood (not recorded which). The receptor comes from a woman between 50 and 59 years old with acute COVID-19.

This chain's CDR3 is CASSPGQGVSGANVLTF. Written as DNA, the CDR3 is TGTGCCAGCTCACCCGGACAGGGGGTCTCTGGGGCCAACGTCCTGACTTTC. The rearrangement links TRBV18 to TRBJ2-6, with 10 bases fitting TRBD1. CDR1 KGHSH and CDR2 LQKENI come from the germline V gene. This CDR3 is 17 amino acids long. Trimming removed 3 bases from V and 0 bases from J; junction bases left unmatched: 2.